Here is one TCR beta chain with its context. This entry is derived from a study of control samples from healthy donors and cancer patients. This CDR3 has 15 residues. The V and J ends lost 2 bases and 0 bases respectively, with 10 bases between them. CDR1 is SGHRS and CDR2 is YFSETQ in the germline V gene. The assay was immunoSEQ multiplex PCR, and TCRdb's table has in-frame clones only and misses some. This sample has 160,000 or so clones, with about 94% found just once. The specimen was blood. The TCR sequence derives from a woman aged 40 to 50 in good health. The chain carries TRBV5-1 and TRBJ2-3; tentatively, D is TRBD2 (5 bases). As DNA, the CDR3 is TGCGCCAGCAGCTTAAGGAGGACTAGCACAGATACGCAGTATTTT. Its translation: CASSLRRTSTDTQYF.